Included here is one T cell receptor (beta chain) sequence, with context. Its specificity is not known. The data stem from a study of T cell responses to AZD1222 COVID-19 vaccine. Study conclusions and caveats: At baseline, seropositivity was found in only 6 or 7 AZD1222 recipients. No repertoire was sampled before or during the peak T cell response, only after it.

CDR1 is SGHAT, CDR2 FQNNGV, per germline. V lost 0 bases and J 0 bases, leaving 8 bases between the germline ends. The CDR3 runs 15 residues. The protocol was immunoSEQ multiplex PCR, while the TCRdb copy is restricted to in-frame clones and leaves out a portion. Here the sample spans around 130,000 clones, 70% to 90% being singletons. Sequenced here: peripheral blood, sampled 28 days after the second AZD1222 dose. The genes are TRBV11-2 and TRBJ1-2; D unclear. The source of this sequence is an adult who received the AZD1222 COVID-19 vaccine. The CDR3 loop reads CASSLDPRANYGYTF. The CDR3 coding sequence is TGTGCCAGCAGCTTAGACCCGCGGGCTAACTATGGCTACACCTTC.